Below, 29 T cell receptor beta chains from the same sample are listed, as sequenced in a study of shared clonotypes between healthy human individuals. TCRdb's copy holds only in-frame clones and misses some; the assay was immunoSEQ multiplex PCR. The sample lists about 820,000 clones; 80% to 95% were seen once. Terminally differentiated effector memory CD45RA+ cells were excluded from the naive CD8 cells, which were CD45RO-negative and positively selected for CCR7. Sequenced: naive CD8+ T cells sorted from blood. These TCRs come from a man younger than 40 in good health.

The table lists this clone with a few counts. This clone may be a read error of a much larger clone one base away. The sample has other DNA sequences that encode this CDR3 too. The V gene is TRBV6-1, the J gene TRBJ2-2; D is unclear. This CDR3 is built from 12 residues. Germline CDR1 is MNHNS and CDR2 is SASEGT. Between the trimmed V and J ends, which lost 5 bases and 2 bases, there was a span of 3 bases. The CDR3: CASSLNTGELFF. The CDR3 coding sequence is TGTGCCAGCAGTTTAAACACCGGGGAGCTGTTTTTT.

The CDR3: CASSLIPRGTYEQYF. CDR3 nucleotides: TGTGCCAGCAGTCTGATTCCACGGGGGACCTACGAGCAGTACTTC. This sequence joins TRBV6-1 and TRBJ2-7; D may be TRBD2 (6 bases). V lost 5 bases and J lost 2, with 16 bases in between. CDR3 length: 15 amino acids. The germline V gene has CDR1 MNHNS and CDR2 SASEGT.

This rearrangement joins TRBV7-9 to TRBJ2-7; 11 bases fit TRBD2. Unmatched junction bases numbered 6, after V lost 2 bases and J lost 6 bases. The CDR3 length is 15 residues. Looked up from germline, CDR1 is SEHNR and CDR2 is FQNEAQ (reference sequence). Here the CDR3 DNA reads TGTGCCAGCAGCTTAACTAGCGGGAGAGGGCTCGAGCAGTACTTC. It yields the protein CASSLTSGRGLEQYF.

The CDR3 region is CASSAALDRGGQYF. As DNA, the CDR3 is TGTGCCAGCAGTGCCGCACTCGACAGGGGCGGGCAGTACTTC. V and J are TRBV6-1 and TRBJ2-7; 8 bases match TRBD1. V lost 4 bases to trimming and J lost 9 bases; unmatched junction nucleotides: 11. Germline V CDR1 and CDR2: MNHNS, SASEGT. The CDR3 loop spans 14 amino acids.

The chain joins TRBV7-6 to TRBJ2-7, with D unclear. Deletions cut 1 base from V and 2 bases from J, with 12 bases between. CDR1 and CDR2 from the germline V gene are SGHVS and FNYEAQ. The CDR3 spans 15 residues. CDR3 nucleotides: TGTGCCAGCAGCTTAGATGGAGCCTCCACCTACGAGCAGTACTTC. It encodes CASSLDGASTYEQYF.

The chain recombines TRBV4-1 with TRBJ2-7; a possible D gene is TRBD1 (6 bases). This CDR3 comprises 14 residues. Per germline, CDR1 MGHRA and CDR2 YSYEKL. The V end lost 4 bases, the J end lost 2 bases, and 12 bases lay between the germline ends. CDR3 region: CASSPHQGTYEQYF. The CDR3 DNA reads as TGCGCCAGCAGCCCCCACCAGGGGACCTACGAGCAGTACTTC.

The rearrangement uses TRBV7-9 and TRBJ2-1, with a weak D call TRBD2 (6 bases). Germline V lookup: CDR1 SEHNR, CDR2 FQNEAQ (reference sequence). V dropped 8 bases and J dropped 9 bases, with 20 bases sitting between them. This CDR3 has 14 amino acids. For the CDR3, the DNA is TGTGCCAGCGCACCGGGGGTGGAAGGCGGTGAGCAGTTCTTC. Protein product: CASAPGVEGGEQFF.

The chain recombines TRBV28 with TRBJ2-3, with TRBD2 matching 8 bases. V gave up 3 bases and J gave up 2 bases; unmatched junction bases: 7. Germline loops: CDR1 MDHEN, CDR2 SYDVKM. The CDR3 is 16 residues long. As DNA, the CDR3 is TGTGCCAGCAGTTTCGAAGCGGGGGAGATCACAGATACGCAGTATTTT. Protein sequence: CASSFEAGEITDTQYF.

The DNA of the CDR3 is TGTGCCAGCAGCCCGACAGGGGGGACTGAAGCTTTCTTT. Residues: CASSPTGGTEAFF. The rearrangement links TRBV9 to TRBJ1-1; TRBD1 matches at 9 bases. CDR1 is SGDLS and CDR2 is YYNGEE in the germline V gene. The CDR3 consists of 13 residues. V dropped 4 bases and J dropped 5; count of bases not matched to a gene: 3.

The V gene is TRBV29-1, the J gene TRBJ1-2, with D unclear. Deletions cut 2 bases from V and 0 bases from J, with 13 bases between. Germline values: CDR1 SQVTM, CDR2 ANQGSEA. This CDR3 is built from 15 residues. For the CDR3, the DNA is TGCAGCGTTGAACCCCCTTTCGGAGCTAACTATGGCTACACCTTC. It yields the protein CSVEPPFGANYGYTF.

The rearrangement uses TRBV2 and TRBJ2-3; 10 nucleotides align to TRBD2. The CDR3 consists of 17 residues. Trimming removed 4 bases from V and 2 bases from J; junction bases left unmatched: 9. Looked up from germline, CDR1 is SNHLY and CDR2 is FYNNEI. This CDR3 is CASSGKLLAGTTDTQYF. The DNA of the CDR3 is TGTGCCAGCAGTGGAAAGTTACTAGCGGGGACCACAGATACGCAGTATTTT.

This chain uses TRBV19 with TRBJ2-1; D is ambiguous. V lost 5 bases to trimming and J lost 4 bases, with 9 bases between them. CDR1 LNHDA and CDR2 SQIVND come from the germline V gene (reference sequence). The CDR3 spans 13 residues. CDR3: CASSSGFYNEQFF. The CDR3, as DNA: TGTGCCAGTAGTTCCGGATTTTACAATGAGCAGTTCTTC.

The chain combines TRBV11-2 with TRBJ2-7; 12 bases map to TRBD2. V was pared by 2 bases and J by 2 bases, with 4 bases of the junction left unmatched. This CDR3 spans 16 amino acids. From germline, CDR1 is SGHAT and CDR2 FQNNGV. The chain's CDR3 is CASSLSLAGGPYEQYF. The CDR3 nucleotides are TGTGCCAGCAGCTTATCACTAGCGGGAGGACCCTACGAGCAGTACTTC.

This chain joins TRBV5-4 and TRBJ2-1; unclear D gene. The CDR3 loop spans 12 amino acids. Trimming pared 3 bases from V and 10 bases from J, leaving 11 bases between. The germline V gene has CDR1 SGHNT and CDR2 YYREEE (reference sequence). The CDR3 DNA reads TGTGCCAGCAGCTCGCGCCCCGGGGAGCAGTTCTTC. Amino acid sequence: CASSSRPGEQFF.

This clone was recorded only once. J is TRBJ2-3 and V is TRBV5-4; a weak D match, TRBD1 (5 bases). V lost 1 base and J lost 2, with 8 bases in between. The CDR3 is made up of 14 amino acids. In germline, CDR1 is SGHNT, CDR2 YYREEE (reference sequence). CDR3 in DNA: TGTGCCAGCAGCTTGAGGGGCAACACAGATACGCAGTATTTT. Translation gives CASSLRGNTDTQYF.

The CDR3 loop reads CASSYSIGAVSYGYTF. The CDR3 DNA reads TGTGCCAGCAGTTACTCGATAGGGGCCGTCTCCTATGGCTACACCTTC. The gene calls are TRBV6-5 and TRBJ1-2; TRBD1 might be the D (5 bases). V lost 0 bases, J lost 4 bases, and 15 bases lay in between. CDR1 and CDR2 (germline): MNHEY, SVGAGI. The CDR3 consists of 16 residues.

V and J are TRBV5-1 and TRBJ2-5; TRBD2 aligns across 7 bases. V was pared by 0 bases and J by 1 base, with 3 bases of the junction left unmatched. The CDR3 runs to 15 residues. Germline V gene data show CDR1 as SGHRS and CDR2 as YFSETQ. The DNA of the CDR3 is TGCGCCAGCAGCTTGGGGGCTAGCGGCCAAGAGACCCAGTACTTC. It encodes CASSLGASGQETQYF.

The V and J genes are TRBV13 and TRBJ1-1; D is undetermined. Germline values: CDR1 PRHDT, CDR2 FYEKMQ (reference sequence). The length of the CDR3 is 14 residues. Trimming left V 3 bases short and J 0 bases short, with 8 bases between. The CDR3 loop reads CASSLEVVNTEAFF. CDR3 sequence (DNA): TGTGCCAGCAGCTTGGAGGTCGTGAACACTGAAGCTTTCTTT.

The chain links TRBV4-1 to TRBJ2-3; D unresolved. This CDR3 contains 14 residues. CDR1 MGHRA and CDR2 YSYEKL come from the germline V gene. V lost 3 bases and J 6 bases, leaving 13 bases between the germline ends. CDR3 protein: CASSQKTAEDTQYF. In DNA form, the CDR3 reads TGCGCCAGCAGCCAGAAGACGGCGGAGGATACGCAGTATTTT.

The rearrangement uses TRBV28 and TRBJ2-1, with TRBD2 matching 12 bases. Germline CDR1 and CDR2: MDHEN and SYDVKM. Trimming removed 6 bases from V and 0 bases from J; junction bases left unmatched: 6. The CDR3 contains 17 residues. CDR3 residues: CASSIPTSGSSYNEQFF. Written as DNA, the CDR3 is TGTGCCAGCAGCATCCCGACTAGCGGGAGCTCCTACAATGAGCAGTTCTTC.

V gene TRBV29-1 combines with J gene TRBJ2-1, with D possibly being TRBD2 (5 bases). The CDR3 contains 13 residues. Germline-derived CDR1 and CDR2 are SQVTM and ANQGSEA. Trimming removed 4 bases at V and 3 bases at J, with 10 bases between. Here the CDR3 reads CSVVLANYNEQFF. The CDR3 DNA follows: TGCAGCGTTGTGTTAGCGAACTACAATGAGCAGTTCTTC.

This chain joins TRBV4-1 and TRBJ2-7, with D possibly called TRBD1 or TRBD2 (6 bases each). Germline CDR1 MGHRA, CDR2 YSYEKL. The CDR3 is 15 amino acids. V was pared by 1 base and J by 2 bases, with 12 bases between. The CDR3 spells CASSQVSGEAYEQYF. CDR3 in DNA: TGCGCCAGCAGCCAAGTGTCAGGGGAGGCCTACGAGCAGTACTTC.

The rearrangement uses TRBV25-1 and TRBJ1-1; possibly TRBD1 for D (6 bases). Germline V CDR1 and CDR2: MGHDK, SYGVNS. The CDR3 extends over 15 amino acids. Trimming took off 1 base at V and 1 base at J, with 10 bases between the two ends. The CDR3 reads CASSESATGNTEAFF. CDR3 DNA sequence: TGTGCCAGCAGTGAATCCGCGACAGGGAACACTGAAGCTTTCTTT. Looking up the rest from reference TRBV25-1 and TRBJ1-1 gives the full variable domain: EADIYQTPRYLVIGTGKKITLECSQTMGHDKMYWYQQDPGMELHLIHYSYGVNSTEKGDLSSESTVSRIRTEHFPLTLESARPSHTSQYLCASSESATGNTEAFFGQGTRLTVV.

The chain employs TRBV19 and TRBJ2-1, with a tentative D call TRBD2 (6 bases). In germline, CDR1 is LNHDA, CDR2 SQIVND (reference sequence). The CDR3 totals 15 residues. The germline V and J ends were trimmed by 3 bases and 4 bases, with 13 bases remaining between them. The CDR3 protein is CASSIGTGAYNEQFF. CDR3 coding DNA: TGTGCCAGTAGTATTGGGACGGGAGCGTACAATGAGCAGTTCTTC.

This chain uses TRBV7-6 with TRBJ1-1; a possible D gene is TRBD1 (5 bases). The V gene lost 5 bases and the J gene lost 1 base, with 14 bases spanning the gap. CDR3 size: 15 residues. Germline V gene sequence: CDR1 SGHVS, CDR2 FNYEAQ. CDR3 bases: TGTGCCAGCAGCCTCCTGGGGCAGGGGAACACTGAAGCTTTCTTT. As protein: CASSLLGQGNTEAFF.

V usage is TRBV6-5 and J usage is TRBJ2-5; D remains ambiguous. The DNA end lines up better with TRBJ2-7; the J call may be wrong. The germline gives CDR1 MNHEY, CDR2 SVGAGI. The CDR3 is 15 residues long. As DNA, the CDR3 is TGTGCCAGCAGTTACTCGTCCTCCCCCTACTACGAGCAGTACTTC. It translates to CASSYSSSPYYEQYF.

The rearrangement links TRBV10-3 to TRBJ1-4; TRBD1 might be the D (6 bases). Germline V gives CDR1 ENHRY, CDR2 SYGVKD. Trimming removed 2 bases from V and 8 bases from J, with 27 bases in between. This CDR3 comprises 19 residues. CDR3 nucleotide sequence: TGTGCCATCAGTGAGCCGGGAGGGGCAGGGGCCGGATCTATGGAAAAACTGTTTTTT. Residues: CAISEPGGAGAGSMEKLFF.

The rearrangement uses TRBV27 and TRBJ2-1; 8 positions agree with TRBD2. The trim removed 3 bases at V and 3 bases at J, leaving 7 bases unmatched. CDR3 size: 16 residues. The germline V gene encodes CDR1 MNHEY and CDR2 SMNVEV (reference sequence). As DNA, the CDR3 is TGTGCCAGCAGTTTGGTTGCGGGAGGACTCTACAATGAGCAGTTCTTC. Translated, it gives CASSLVAGGLYNEQFF.

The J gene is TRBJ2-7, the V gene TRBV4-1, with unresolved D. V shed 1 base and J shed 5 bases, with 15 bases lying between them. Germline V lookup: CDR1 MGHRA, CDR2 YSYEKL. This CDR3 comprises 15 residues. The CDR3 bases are TGCGCCAGCAGCCAAGGAGGTGCTGGTGTCCACGAGCAGTACTTC. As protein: CASSQGGAGVHEQYF.